In this sample, the clone carrying this TCR beta chain turned up a few times. As yet, its antigen is unknown. The data stem from a study of glioma-infiltrating T cells. Study-wide results and limits: Above-expected tissue-blood divergence occurred in all gliomas, most in low-grade ones. Only very few CDR3 sequences appeared in both tissue and blood.

Trimming removed 4 bases from V and 5 bases from J, with 14 bases in between. CDR1 and CDR2 from the germline V gene are SEHNR and FQNEAQ (reference sequence). The CDR3 spans 14 residues. Using RNA template, CDR3s of TCR alpha and beta were amplified with iRepertoire arm-PCR. One-step reverse transcription and amplification started from approximately 100-400 ng of tissue mRNA or PBMC total RNA. Via MiXCR, TCRdb re-called the multiplex PCR reads, giving one row per CDR3 protein. The sample includes roughly 120,000 distinct CDR3 sequences, roughly 25% of them seen just once. The clonotype was recovered from a human donor with low-grade glioma or glioblastoma, undergoing nonglioma brain surgery, or in good health (not recorded which). This sequence joins TRBV7-9 and TRBJ2-5; D not resolved. Material for sequencing was glioma tissue, nonneoplastic brain tissue, or PBMCs (not recorded which). This CDR3 is CASSSPEWWETQYF. The CDR3 nucleotides are TGTGCCAGCAGCTCCCCTGAGTGGTGGGAGACCCAGTACTTC.